The present T cell receptor beta chain was sequenced within a study of cytomegalovirus exposure and HLA in healthy donors. Germline CDR1 reads MDHEN; CDR2 reads SYDVKM. The CDR3 is 14 residues long. The V and J ends lost 4 bases and 5 bases respectively, with 15 bases between them. Primers: 60 Vbeta forward and 13 Jbeta reverse. TCRdb's table, derived via immunoSEQ multiplex PCR, lists solely in-frame clones and lacks some. Here the sample spans around 150,000 clones, approximately 80% being singletons. These donors, healthy bone marrow donors, were studied. Study conclusions and caveats: Common viral pathogens seemed, in a later analysis, to connect with several of the most significant clusters. Within a later analysis, the majority of CMV-associated TCR beta chains appeared HLA-restricted. Presence/absence analyses assumed roughly uniform sequencing depth across donors.

Details on this clone: Antigen specificity is unknown.

This TCR came from a man in his forties in good health and CMV-seronegative. The chain carries TRBV28 and TRBJ2-7; possibly TRBD2 for D (6 bases). The specimen sequenced was PBMCs. The CDR3, as DNA: TGTGCCAGCAGTTCTCTAGCGAGAACCCACGAGCAGTACTTC. Encoded protein: CASSSLARTHEQYF.